This record concerns one TCR beta chain sequence. Its specificity is not known. The data stem from a study of a mutant IDH1 vaccine in newly diagnosed glioma. Study as a whole: Vaccination was launched 4-6 weeks after radiotherapy alone, or with temozolomide cycles. Before enrollment, patients got radiotherapy alone, temozolomide alone, or mostly the combination.

Regarding time point: week 11, during vaccination. With topical imiquimod, each dose of the vaccine consisted of 300 ug of mutant IDH1 20-mer peptide. Germline V gene lookup returns CDR1 MDHEN and CDR2 SYDVKM. Trimming removed 10 bases from V and 9 bases from J, with 13 bases in between. The CDR3 is 12 residues long. Overall study results and limits: Top peripheral T cell clonotype shifts appeared unrelated to pseudoprogression.

The method was immunoSEQ multiplex PCR; TCRdb's version includes in-frame clones alone and lacks a portion of them. The repertoire holds about 110,000 clones, roughly nine tenths seen once, with 0.5% to 0.65% in the top ten. The receptor comes from a woman aged 45-65 years with glioma. The rearrangement uses TRBV28 and TRBJ1-6; D is possibly TRBD1 (5 bases). The sequencing used PBMCs, collected from a glioma patient whose treatment included an IDH1 peptide vaccine. In DNA form, the CDR3 reads TGTGCCACTGGGACGGTGGGTTCACCCCTCCACTTT. Residues: CATGTVGSPLHF.